The clone carrying this T cell receptor (beta chain) was counted only a few times. The sample originates from a study of chronic HIV infection and antiretroviral therapy. In TCRdb, the 5' RACE reads were re-called with MiXCR into one record per CDR3 protein. This sample has some 43,000 distinct CDR3 sequences; approximately 19% occur once, and the top ten carry 2.8%. The receptor was derived from an adult who had HIV and had not received antiretroviral therapy, or was an uninfected healthy control (not recorded which). The sample consisted of peripheral blood.

DNA for the CDR3: TGTGCCAGCAGCATTAGAGGGGTTGGATCTAATGAAAAACTGTTTTTT. Its protein is CASSIRGVGSNEKLFF. The genes are TRBV5-6 and TRBJ1-4; D might be TRBD1 (5 bases). The V end lost 4 bases, the J end lost 3 bases, and 16 bases lay between the germline ends. Looked up from germline, CDR1 is SGHDT and CDR2 is YYEEEE. This CDR3 spans 16 amino acids.